The rows below give T cell receptor beta chains drawn from one sample of a study of cytomegalovirus exposure and HLA in healthy donors. Method: immunoSEQ multiplex PCR; TCRdb's copy keeps in-frame clones and lacks some. The table lists roughly 130,000 clones, around 80% of them singletons. Sequenced material: PBMCs. The receptors stem from a man aged 25 to 40 in good health and CMV-seronegative. Each CDR3 is given without its conserved first and last residue. Size is stated for part of the rows, as once, few or many counts, or as a class when the clone is expanded.

V	size	J	CDR3
TRBV10-3	NA	TRBJ1-4	AISESGLSNEKLF
TRBV21-1	few	TRBJ1-1	ASSKRGTVTEAF
TRBV19	NA	TRBJ2-2	ASSPGGQGNTGELF
TRBV29-1	NA	TRBJ2-3	SVEDRDMEGDTQY
TRBV6-5	NA	TRBJ2-3	ASAIEGTSTDTQY
TRBV19	NA	TRBJ1-1	ASSRYRASGTEAF
TRBV28	NA	TRBJ2-3	ASSLSQGLVDTQY
TRBV28	NA	TRBJ1-2	ASSSQYLRQANYGYT
TRBV6-5	NA	TRBJ1-4	ASSPGWSNEKLF
TRBV5-1	NA	TRBJ1-4	ASSFNTEKLF
TRBV10-2	NA	TRBJ2-7	ASSERGFPHEQY
TRBV5-3	NA	TRBJ2-1	ARSLPTSVGQDSVSGEQF
TRBV19	NA	TRBJ2-4	ASSNDRGLAKNIQY
TRBV19	NA	TRBJ2-2	ASSNLPRLAGGWELF
TRBV18	NA	TRBJ2-1	ASSPSGLADHNEQF
TRBV9	NA	TRBJ2-1	ASSPEQGPRIGNEQF
TRBV15	NA	TRBJ1-5	ATSPGRGGRQPQH